Following are 16 T cell receptor beta chains from one sample sequenced in a study of blood T cells in healthy people across ages. The authors ran a second PCR of about 7 to 12 cycles using a sample-barcoded 5' primer and a J-beta primer mix. One entry per CDR3 protein results from TCRdb running MiXCR on the 5' RACE reads. In the table there are more than 700,000 distinct CDR3 sequences, 46% of which are singletons. Specimen: blood. The receptors shown here come from a man aged 80 or over in good health.

The gene calls are TRBV12-3 or TRBV12-4 and TRBJ2-1; 7 positions agree with TRBD2. V was clipped by 0 bases and J by 8 bases; unmatched bases: 1. The CDR3 contains 13 residues. The CDR3: CASSLASGYEQFF. The DNA for the CDR3 is TGTGCCAGCAGTTTAGCTAGCGGGTATGAGCAGTTCTTC.

This clonotype was counted only a few times. An end of the junction differs from the germline gene, which may be a read error. The gene calls are TRBV5-1 and TRBJ2-2; unclear D gene. The length of the CDR3 is 13 residues. Germline V gene sequence: CDR1 SGHRS, CDR2 YFSETQ. In DNA, the CDR3 is TGTGCCAGCAGCTTACAAAACACCGGGGAGCTGTTTTTT. Translating it yields CASSLQNTGELFF.

The chain links TRBV4-3 to TRBJ2-7; TRBD2 is a possible D gene (6 bases). Germline-derived CDR1 and CDR2 are LGHNA and YSLEER. The CDR3 spans 14 residues. Trimming shortened V by 2 bases and J by 2 bases, and 10 bases separated the two germline ends. The CDR3 protein is CASSQTRGTYEQYF. CDR3 sequence (DNA): TGCGCCAGCAGCCAAACACGGGGGACCTACGAGCAGTACTTC.

The chain joins TRBV7-2 to TRBJ2-5, with 9 bases lining up with TRBD1. The J call could be wrong; TRBJ2-7 is a better fit for the DNA end. From germline, CDR1 is SGHTA and CDR2 FQGNSA. The CDR3 is made up of 16 amino acids. The CDR3 is CASSLILTGGEYEQYF. Written as DNA, the CDR3 is TGTGCCAGCAGCTTAATTCTTACAGGGGGCGAGTACGAGCAGTACTTC.

V and J are TRBV4-3 and TRBJ1-5, with TRBD1 identical over 8 bases. Germline CDR1 is LGHNA and CDR2 is YSLEER. This CDR3 is 17 amino acids long. Germline trimming cut 5 bases from V and 0 bases from J; bases unmatched to any gene: 9. CDR3 sequence reads: CASSLHRDRSSNQPQHF. CDR3 sequence (DNA): TGCGCCAGCAGCTTACACCGGGACAGGTCTAGCAATCAGCCCCAGCATTTT.

On this clonotype itself: A clone one base away is much larger, so this may be a read error. V gene TRBV20-1 combines with J gene TRBJ2-7, with 7 bases aligning to TRBD2. Per germline, CDR1 DFQATT and CDR2 SNEGSKA (reference sequence). This CDR3 has 13 amino acids. V lost 8 bases to trimming and J lost 3 bases; unmatched junction nucleotides: 10. The CDR3 region is CSTKQTSDYEQYF. The CDR3 region has the DNA TGCAGTACTAAACAAACTAGCGACTACGAGCAGTACTTC.

This clonotype occurred a few times. The J gene is TRBJ1-4, the V gene TRBV30; weak D call: TRBD1 (5 bases). V lost 2 bases to trimming and J lost 8 bases, with 12 bases between them. The germline CDR1 and CDR2 sequences are GTSNPN and SVGIG (reference sequence). The CDR3 runs 13 residues. CDR3 in amino acids: CAWSRSRDEKLFF. The CDR3 nucleotides read TGTGCCTGGAGTCGGAGCAGGGACGAAAAACTGTTTTTT.

Only one count was recorded for this clonotype. The chain links TRBV7-9 to TRBJ2-4, with 7 bases fitting TRBD2. The J call may be incorrect, as the DNA end agrees better with TRBJ2-7. The length of the CDR3 is 15 residues. Germline V gives CDR1 SEHNR, CDR2 FQNEAQ (reference sequence). The DNA for the CDR3 is TGTGCCAGCAGCTTAGGTACTAGCGAGTACTACGAGCAGTACTTC. Amino acids: CASSLGTSEYYEQYF.

The DNA of the CDR3 is TGCAGTGCTAGAGATCCCAGGCCGCGACAGACACCTAACTATGGCTACACCTTC. The encoded protein is CSARDPRPRQTPNYGYTF. The gene calls are TRBV20-1 and TRBJ1-2, with D possibly matching TRBD1 (5 bases). Germline V gene data show CDR1 as DFQATT and CDR2 as SNEGSKA (reference sequence). Trimming cost V 0 bases and J 0 bases, with 20 bases left between them. The CDR3 is 18 residues long.

The V gene is TRBV6-1, the J gene TRBJ2-5; 7 nucleotides align to TRBD1. TRBJ2-7 explains the end of the DNA better; the J call may be wrong. Germline loops: CDR1 MNHNS, CDR2 SASEGT. This CDR3 region has 15 residues. CDR3: CASSVRGGGPSEQYF. CDR3 DNA sequence: TGTGCCAGCAGTGTAAGAGGGGGCGGACCCTCCGAGCAGTACTTC.

V is TRBV6-5 and J is TRBJ1-4; D possibly corresponds to TRBD1 (6 bases). The CDR3 totals 15 residues. Trimming stripped 6 bases from V and 7 bases from J, with 18 bases between. In germline, CDR1 is MNHEY, CDR2 SVGAGI. CDR3 loop: CASSYRERSREKLFF. As DNA, the CDR3 is TGTGCCAGCAGCTACAGGGAAAGGAGTCGTGAAAAACTGTTTTTT.

This clonotype turned up a few times. V is TRBV7-2 and J is TRBJ2-4, with D unclear. The last part of the DNA fits TRBJ2-7 better; the J call may be wrong. Germline loops: CDR1 SGHTA, CDR2 FQGNSA. The CDR3 consists of 13 residues. CDR3 amino acids: CASSLEPRDEQYF. In DNA form, the CDR3 reads TGTGCCAGCAGCTTAGAACCCCGAGACGAGCAGTACTTC.

This clonotype was counted a few times. This rearrangement joins TRBV7-2 to TRBJ1-1; 7 bases line up with TRBD1. CDR1 SGHTA and CDR2 FQGNSA come from the germline V gene. V lost 4 bases, J lost 3 bases, and 8 bases stayed unmatched. CDR3 length equals 15 residues. The CDR3 DNA is TGTGCCAGCAGCTACCAGACAGGGACATACACTGAAGCTTTCTTT. Protein product: CASSYQTGTYTEAFF.

This clonotype was counted a few times. The chain carries TRBV7-9 and TRBJ2-1, with 8 bases matching TRBD1. The V gene end was trimmed by 5 bases and the J gene end by 5 bases; junction bases not matched to a gene: 8. The length of the CDR3 is 15 residues. CDR1 SEHNR and CDR2 FQNEAQ come from the germline V gene (reference sequence). CDR3 nucleotides: TGTGCCAGCAGCCCACGACAGGGGACCAACAATGAGCAGTTCTTC. It specifies CASSPRQGTNNEQFF.

The rearrangement joins TRBV5-6 to TRBJ1-4; possible D gene TRBD1, 5 bases. Germline V gives CDR1 SGHDT, CDR2 YYEEEE. The CDR3 is 15 residues long. V lost 1 base to trimming and J lost 8 bases, with 15 bases between them. CDR3 bases: TGTGCCAGCAGCTTGAGGGCGAGGGGATTCGAAAAACTGTTTTTT. Amino acid sequence: CASSLRARGFEKLFF.

This clonotype was counted ten times or more. V usage is TRBV20-1 and J usage is TRBJ2-5; TRBD2 agrees at 9 bases. The germline CDR1 and CDR2 sequences are DFQATT and SNEGSKA (reference sequence). Trimming took 3 bases from V and 4 from J; bases not matched to a gene: 12. This CDR3 is built from 16 residues. The CDR3 region is CSASVVAGEGGETQYF. CDR3 DNA: TGCAGTGCTAGTGTAGTAGCGGGAGAGGGAGGAGAGACCCAGTACTTC.